A single sample gave rise to the 30 T cell receptor beta chains below, sequenced in a study of Ad26.COV2.S vaccination and SARS-CoV-2 variants. Sample treatment: around 19 received Ad26.COV2.S at low or high dose, single or two shots; a few received placebo; per-sample allocation not given. Collection of samples fell on day 63 after the first vaccine or placebo injection. Data came from immunoSEQ multiplex PCR; TCRdb stores just in-frame clones and leaves some out. The sample contains a few hundred thousand clones, around nine tenths of which appear only once. Here the sequenced sample was peripheral blood, taken in a trial of Ad26.COV2.S vaccine versus placebo. The source is a person aged 18-60 years who received the Ad26.COV2.S COVID-19 vaccine or a placebo.

The rearrangement joins TRBV5-6 to TRBJ2-7, with 10 bases fitting TRBD2. Trimming took 1 base from V and 2 from J; bases not matched to a gene: 3. The CDR3 has 15 residues. Looked up from germline, CDR1 is SGHDT and CDR2 is YYEEEE. The CDR3 loop reads CASSLPSGGAYEQYV. In DNA, the CDR3 is TGTGCCAGCAGCTTGCCTAGCGGGGGCGCCTACGAGCAGTACGTC.

The chain couples TRBV7-2 to TRBJ2-1; TRBD2 agrees at 8 bases. V lost 2 bases, J lost 5 bases, and 5 bases stayed unmatched. The CDR3 contains 15 residues. The V gene's germline CDR1 is SGHTA and CDR2 FQGNSA. CDR3 protein: CASSLQRGQNNEQFF. The DNA for the CDR3 is TGTGCCAGCAGCTTACAGCGGGGGCAAAACAATGAGCAGTTCTTC.

The chain carries TRBV5-1 and TRBJ2-4; D uncertain. The CDR3 length is 11 residues. V was trimmed by 5 bases and J by 2 bases, leaving 2 bases between them. Germline-derived CDR1 and CDR2 are SGHRS and YFSETQ. The DNA of the CDR3 is TGCGCCAGCAGACCCAAAAACATTCAGTACTTC. This sequence encodes CASRPKNIQYF.

Details on this clone: At the DNA level, this CDR3 is encoded by other sequences in the same sample as well. This CDR3 reads CATSRGGSNTEAFF. CDR3 coding DNA: TGTGCCACCAGCAGAGGGGGCAGCAACACTGAAGCTTTCTTT. The chain combines TRBV15 with TRBJ1-1, with a tentative D call TRBD1 (5 bases). Deletions cut 1 base from V and 2 bases from J, with 8 bases between. The CDR3 length is 14 residues. The V gene's germline CDR1 is LNHNV and CDR2 YYDKDF (reference sequence).

The genes are TRBV12-5 and TRBJ2-3; tentative D call: TRBD1 (5 bases). The germline gives CDR1 LGHNT, CDR2 FRNRAP. The V gene lost 7 bases and the J gene lost 2 bases, with 16 bases spanning the gap. This CDR3 has 15 residues. The CDR3 here is CASAPSTVSTDTQYF. The DNA for the CDR3 is TGTGCTAGTGCCCCATCGACAGTCTCCACAGATACGCAGTATTTT.

The chain links TRBV18 to TRBJ1-3; D gene ambiguous. The germline gives CDR1 KGHSH, CDR2 LQKENI. Between the trimmed V and J ends, which lost 1 base and 8 bases, there was a span of 9 bases. The CDR3 loop spans 13 amino acids. DNA of the CDR3: TGTGCCAGCTCACCACGGCGGTTGGACACCATATATTTT. This sequence encodes CASSPRRLDTIYF. Combining the CDR3 with reference TRBV18 and TRBJ1-3 gives the whole variable domain NAGVMQNPRHLVRRRGQEARLRCSPMKGHSHVYWYRQLPEEGLKFMVYLQKENIIDESGMPKERFSAEFPKEGPSILRIQQVVRGDSAAYFCASSPRRLDTIYFGEGSWLTVV.

The chain joins TRBV9 to TRBJ1-2; the D gene is possibly TRBD1 (6 bases). CDR1 SGDLS and CDR2 YYNGEE come from the germline V gene. Trimming removed 3 bases from V and 8 bases from J, with 14 bases in between. The length of the CDR3 is 13 residues. The CDR3 is CASSETGYYGYTF. Here the CDR3 DNA reads TGTGCCAGCAGCGAAACAGGGTATTACGGCTACACCTTC.

This clone was seen more than once but under ten times. This chain links TRBV7-3 with TRBJ2-1; D is undetermined. The CDR3 consists of 14 residues. Trimming removed 1 base at V and 9 bases at J, with 13 bases between. The germline V gene has CDR1 SGHTA and CDR2 FQGTGA. The CDR3 DNA sequence: TGTGCCAGCAGCTTAATCGAGAGGAACGGTGAGCAGTTCTTC. Translation gives CASSLIERNGEQFF.

The chain is built from TRBV1 and TRBJ1-5; the D call TRBD1 from the table was never checked on the DNA. TRBV1 is shown as a pseudogene. The CDR3 contains 16 residues. The CDR3 is CTSSQATRGARQPQHF. DNA of the CDR3: TGCACCAGCAGCCAAGCTACCAGGGGGGCACGCCAGCCCCAGCATTTT.

This clone has a single count. The chain couples TRBV5-8 to TRBJ1-1; no clear D gene. Germline-derived CDR1 and CDR2 are SGHTS and YDEGEE. V was cut by 0 bases and J by 1 base, with 7 bases left in between. The length of the CDR3 is 14 residues. CDR3 nucleotides: TGTGCCAGCAGCTTGGGCCCGTCGAACACTGAAGCTTTCTTT. The encoded protein is CASSLGPSNTEAFF.

V usage is TRBV7-9 and J usage is TRBJ1-1; D is possibly TRBD1 (6 bases). Looked up from germline, CDR1 is SEHNR and CDR2 is FQNEAQ (reference sequence). Between the trimmed V and J ends, which lost 5 bases and 1 base, there was a span of 11 bases. There are 14 residues in the CDR3. The CDR3 sequence: CASSAKGGNTEAFF. DNA of the CDR3: TGTGCCAGCAGCGCGAAAGGGGGGAACACTGAAGCTTTCTTT.

In its sample, this clone was seen once. The CDR3 nucleotides are TGTGCCAGCAGCGCTCGGGGGGGCATAGACATTCAGTACTTC. The encoded protein is CASSARGGIDIQYF. The V gene is TRBV3-1 (or the pseudogene TRBV3-2), the J gene TRBJ2-4; the match to TRBD2 covers 8 bases. Germline V gene sequence: CDR1 LGHDT, CDR2 YNNKEL (reference sequence). V dropped 5 bases and J dropped 8; count of bases not matched to a gene: 8. The CDR3 has 14 amino acids.

The V call is TRBV9, the J call TRBJ2-5; possibly TRBD1 or TRBD2 for D (6 bases each). The CDR3 runs 14 residues. V gave up 1 base and J gave up 7 bases, with 14 bases separating them. Germline loops: CDR1 SGDLS, CDR2 YYNGEE. The CDR3 DNA reads as TGTGCCAGCAGCGTAAGGGGGGCGGTTGGGACCCAGTACTTC. This translates into CASSVRGAVGTQYF.

Note on this clone: Sequence at one end of the junction differs from germline and may be a read error. The chain employs TRBV7-2 and TRBJ1-1, with no clear D. CDR1 is SGHTA and CDR2 is FQGNSA in the germline V gene. This CDR3 contains 16 residues. This chain's CDR3 is CASSLVVSESNTEAFF. The DNA of the CDR3 is TGTGCCAGCAGTTTAGTGGTCAGCGAATCGAACACTGAAGCTTTCTTT.

This clone has only a few counts. The chain couples TRBV7-2 to TRBJ1-3; D gene ambiguous. Deletions cut 6 bases from V and 1 base from J, with 13 bases between. CDR1 and CDR2 (germline): SGHTA, FQGNSA. CDR3 size: 15 residues. The DNA of the CDR3 is TGTGCCAGCAGACCCCAAGAGGCTTCTGGAAACACCATATATTTT. Amino acid sequence: CASRPQEASGNTIYF. Full variable domain (missing parts from reference TRBV7-2 and TRBJ1-3): GAGVSQSPSNKVTEKGKDVELRCDPISGHTALYWYRQSLGQGLEFLIYFQGNSAPDKSGLPSDRFSAERTGGSVSTLTIQRTQQEDSAVYLCASRPQEASGNTIYFGEGSWLTVV.

The V and J genes are TRBV24-1 and TRBJ1-2, with TRBD1 matching 7 bases. Germline values: CDR1 KGHDR, CDR2 SFDVKD. Unmatched junction bases numbered 17, after V lost 5 bases and J lost 6 bases. This CDR3 region has 17 residues. CDR3 region: CATSGPPGGQASHGYTF. The DNA for the CDR3 is TGTGCCACCAGTGGTCCCCCGGGCGGACAGGCTTCTCATGGCTACACCTTC.

This chain joins TRBV7-2 and TRBJ2-1; TRBD2 agrees at 9 bases. The V and J ends lost 1 base and 10 bases, in that order; junction bases with no gene match: 8. The CDR3 runs 15 residues. Germline V lookup: CDR1 SGHTA, CDR2 FQGNSA. The CDR3 loop is CASSLVAGGRREQFF. The CDR3 nucleotides are TGTGCCAGCAGCTTAGTTGCGGGAGGGCGCCGGGAGCAGTTCTTC.

The chain employs TRBV7-3 and TRBJ2-7; D could derive from TRBD1 or TRBD2 (5 bases each). The V and J ends lost 5 bases and 6 bases respectively, with 14 bases between them. The length of the CDR3 is 13 residues. The germline CDR1 and CDR2 sequences are SGHTA and FQGTGA. The CDR3 loop reads CASSLSAGSEQYF. CDR3 bases: TGTGCCAGCAGCCTATCCGCAGGGAGCGAGCAGTACTTC.

The genes are TRBV5-1 and TRBJ1-1; TRBD1 is a possible D gene (5 bases). V was pared by 9 bases and J by 1 base, with 19 bases between. CDR1 and CDR2 from the germline V gene are SGHRS and YFSETQ. The CDR3 is 15 amino acids. The CDR3 protein is CATNMGETGNTEAFF. The CDR3 bases are TGCGCCACCAACATGGGGGAGACGGGGAACACTGAAGCTTTCTTT.

The rearrangement links TRBV11-1 to TRBJ2-3; D may be TRBD2 (5 bases). The CDR3 contains 14 residues. V dropped 2 bases and J dropped 4 bases, with 10 bases sitting between them. Germline V gives CDR1 SGHAT, CDR2 FQDESV (reference sequence). The CDR3 protein is CASSLPGFPDTQYF. In DNA form, the CDR3 reads TGTGCCAGCAGCTTACCGGGATTTCCAGATACGCAGTATTTT.

V is TRBV6-2 or TRBV6-3 and J is TRBJ1-1; D unresolved. Germline V gene sequence: CDR1 MNHEY, CDR2 SVGEGT. This CDR3 spans 15 amino acids. Trimming took off 3 bases at V and 6 bases at J, with 17 bases between the two ends. The CDR3 loop is CASSYGPTTRAEAFF. DNA of the CDR3: TGTGCCAGCAGTTATGGGCCAACGACGAGGGCTGAAGCTTTCTTT.

The chain has TRBV3-1 (or the pseudogene TRBV3-2) and TRBJ1-1; no firm D call. V was cut by 0 bases and J by 0 bases, with 8 bases left in between. The CDR3 is 15 amino acids. CDR1 is LGHDT, CDR2 YNNKEL, per germline (reference sequence). The CDR3 region has the DNA TGTGCCAGCAGCCAAGATCATCTCCTGAACACTGAAGCTTTCTTT. Residues: CASSQDHLLNTEAFF.

J is TRBJ2-1 and V is TRBV7-9; 7 bases are shared with TRBD2. The CDR3 has 16 amino acids. Germline V gene sequence: CDR1 SEHNR, CDR2 FQNEAQ (reference sequence). Germline trimming cut 1 base from V and 6 bases from J; bases unmatched to any gene: 9. The CDR3 coding sequence is TGTGCCAGCAGCTTAGTCCCTGGACTAGTTGGCAATGAGCAGTTCTTC. Protein sequence: CASSLVPGLVGNEQFF.

The J gene is TRBJ1-2, the V gene TRBV11-3; D perhaps matches TRBD1 (6 bases). The CDR3 length is 13 residues. Looked up from germline, CDR1 is SGHNT and CDR2 is YENEEA. Trimming left V 5 bases short and J 6 bases short, with 13 bases between. The CDR3 is CASSGGGGHGYTF. DNA of the CDR3: TGTGCCAGCAGCGGCGGGGGGGGCCATGGCTACACCTTC.

This clone was recorded a few times. The chain recombines TRBV29-1 with TRBJ2-5; 7 bases line up with TRBD2. The germline V gene encodes CDR1 SQVTM and CDR2 ANQGSEA. The CDR3 is made up of 16 amino acids. V lost 1 base, J lost 5 bases, and 13 bases stayed unmatched. The CDR3 coding sequence is TGCAGCGTTGAAGGTCGGGGGAGGGGAAGTGGGGAGACCCAGTACTTC. Encoded protein: CSVEGRGRGSGETQYF.

The V gene is TRBV5-6, the J gene TRBJ2-7; 7 bases map to TRBD1. The CDR3 spans 11 residues. Trimming at V came to 5 bases and at J to 6 bases, leaving 2 bases not matched to a gene. Germline CDR1 and CDR2: SGHDT and YYEEEE. In nucleotides, the CDR3 is TGTGCCAGCAGTTCAGGGGGCGAGCAGTACTTC. Translating it yields CASSSGGEQYF.

The DNA of the CDR3 is TGTGCCAGCAGCCCTCGACGGAACCAGAACACTGAAGCTTTCTTT. It translates to CASSPRRNQNTEAFF. V and J are TRBV3-1 (or the pseudogene TRBV3-2) and TRBJ1-1; D not resolved. This CDR3 is built from 15 residues. V was trimmed by 4 bases and J by 1 base, leaving 13 bases between them. Germline V lookup: CDR1 LGHDT, CDR2 YNNKEL (reference sequence).

V and J are TRBV4-3 and TRBJ1-3; a weak D match, TRBD1 (6 bases). Trimming removed 3 bases from V and 2 bases from J, with 8 bases in between. The germline gives CDR1 LGHNA, CDR2 YSLEER. There are 14 residues in the CDR3. CDR3 nucleotides: TGCGCCAGCAGCCAGGGGGCTCCTGGAAACACCATATATTTT. This encodes CASSQGAPGNTIYF.

The chain carries TRBV5-4 and TRBJ2-1; 12 nucleotides agree with TRBD2. Germline trimming cut 4 bases from V and 6 bases from J; bases unmatched to any gene: 14. Germline assignment: CDR1 SGHNT and CDR2 YYREEE (reference sequence). The CDR3 has 18 residues. The CDR3: CASSPALVLAGGGNEQFF. In DNA form, the CDR3 reads TGTGCCAGCAGCCCCGCCCTGGTGCTAGCGGGAGGGGGCAATGAGCAGTTCTTC.

This sequence joins TRBV4-1 and TRBJ2-1, with D unclear. This CDR3 is 13 amino acids long. Germline V gives CDR1 MGHRA, CDR2 YSYEKL. The V end lost 0 bases, the J end lost 10 bases, and 10 bases lay between the germline ends. In nucleotides, the CDR3 is TGCGCCAGCAGCCAAGATGAGGCTGCCGAGCAGTTCTTC. Its translation: CASSQDEAAEQFF.